A single sample is the source of the 12 T cell receptor beta chains below, sequenced in a study of blood T cell repertoires in COVID-19 (dated by TCRdb to the early 2020s). Receptors were amplified or captured by the immunoSEQ multiplex PCR assay. This is the immuneACCESS table as TCRdb keeps it, with only in-frame sequences that have V and J called. A part of the clones is gone; compared with another copy, unresolved V genes explain less than half, and the rest is unexplained. The sample records over 95,000 clones, 85% of which are singletons. The ten biggest clones cover about 6.1% of the sample. The sequenced material came from peripheral blood. These receptors were collected from a woman aged 55-70 years with COVID-19, enrolled during active disease.

The V call is TRBV4-1, the J call TRBJ1-6, with 8 bases matching TRBD1. CDR3 length equals 15 residues. Trimming removed 4 bases from V and 9 bases from J; junction bases left unmatched: 8. Germline-derived CDR1 and CDR2 are MGHRA and YSYEKL. The DNA for the CDR3 is TGCGCCAGCAGCCTCACGGACAGGGTTGCTTCACCCCTCCACTTT. This codes for CASSLTDRVASPLHF.

The chain employs TRBV7-3 and TRBJ2-7, with 10 bases lining up with TRBD1. The junction had 7 bases not matched to a gene; V was cut back by 5 bases and J by 6 bases. Germline V lookup: CDR1 SGHTA, CDR2 FQGTGA. The CDR3 extends over 14 amino acids. The CDR3 nucleotides are TGTGCCAGCAGCCCGGGGACAGGGGCGCGCGAGCAGTACTTC. This codes for CASSPGTGAREQYF.

The chain has TRBV7-3 and TRBJ2-1, with 12 nucleotides matching TRBD2. CDR3 length: 18 residues. V lost 0 bases and J lost 7; bases outside the gene matches: 10. In germline, CDR1 is SGHTA, CDR2 FQGTGA. Here the CDR3 DNA reads TGTGCCAGCAGCTTAACTCCCACTAGCGGGGGGAATAGAAATGAGCAGTTCTTC. Translation gives CASSLTPTSGGNRNEQFF.

The sample holds a few counts of this clone. The chain links TRBV2 to TRBJ1-2; 7 nucleotides match TRBD1. The V gene's germline CDR1 is SNHLY and CDR2 FYNNEI. The CDR3 extends over 16 amino acids. The J segment lost 1 base and the V segment lost 4 bases, leaving 9 bases of the junction unmatched. The CDR3 DNA sequence: TGTGCCAGCAGTGCGGAGTCAGGGGGTAATAACTATGGCTACACCTTC. Amino acids: CASSAESGGNNYGYTF.

This clone was observed a handful of times. This chain links TRBV11-2 with TRBJ1-5, with D perhaps TRBD1 (5 bases). From germline, CDR1 is SGHAT and CDR2 FQNNGV. V dropped 1 base and J dropped 7 bases, with 14 bases sitting between them. The CDR3 loop spans 15 amino acids. CDR3 nucleotide sequence: TGTGCCAGCAGCTTAGTTGGAGGGGCGGAACAGCCCCAGCATTTT. It translates to CASSLVGGAEQPQHF.

This chain joins TRBV5-8 and TRBJ2-1; 7 nucleotides agree with TRBD1. After removal of 4 bases from V and 8 bases from J, the junction contained 15 bases not matched to a gene. This CDR3 contains 16 residues. The germline CDR1 and CDR2 sequences are SGHTS and YDEGEE. The CDR3 sequence: CASSHTGTVSGYEQFF. CDR3 in DNA: TGTGCCAGCAGCCACACCGGGACAGTATCCGGATATGAGCAGTTCTTC.

This sequence joins TRBV5-1 and TRBJ1-4; 7 positions match TRBD1. Germline trimming cut 3 bases from V and 3 bases from J; bases unmatched to any gene: 2. Germline V gives CDR1 SGHRS, CDR2 YFSETQ. This CDR3 is 14 amino acids long. The CDR3, as DNA: TGCGCCAGCAGCTCGACAGGGCCTAATGAAAAACTGTTTTTT. It codes for CASSSTGPNEKLFF. Full variable domain (missing parts from reference TRBV5-1 and TRBJ1-4): KAGVTQTPRYLIKTRGQQVTLSCSPISGHRSVSWYQQTPGQGLQFLFEYFSETQRNKGNFPGRFSGRQFSNSRSEMNVSTLELGDSALYLCASSSTGPNEKLFFGSGTQLSVL.

This chain connects TRBV7-2 to TRBJ1-1; tentatively, D is TRBD1 (5 bases). Germline V gene lookup returns CDR1 SGHTA and CDR2 FQGNSA. The CDR3 has 15 amino acids. V gave up 3 bases and J gave up 0 bases, with 11 bases separating them. CDR3 loop: CASSFGGWMNTEAFF. Here the CDR3 DNA reads TGTGCCAGCAGCTTCGGGGGTTGGATGAACACTGAAGCTTTCTTT. The variable domain in full, completed from reference TRBV7-2 and TRBJ1-1, reads GAGVSQSPSNKVTEKGKDVELRCDPISGHTALYWYRQSLGQGLEFLIYFQGNSAPDKSGLPSDRFSAERTGGSVSTLTIQRTQQEDSAVYLCASSFGGWMNTEAFFGQGTRLTVV.

The gene calls are TRBV5-1 and TRBJ1-2; 9 bases agree with TRBD1. J was trimmed by 8 bases and V by 4 bases; bases with no gene match: 6. CDR3 length: 13 residues. Germline V gene lookup returns CDR1 SGHRS and CDR2 YFSETQ. The chain's CDR3 is CASSEQGADGYTF. The CDR3 bases are TGCGCCAGCAGCGAACAGGGGGCTGACGGCTACACCTTC.

V gene TRBV2 combines with J gene TRBJ1-1; the D gene is possibly TRBD1 (5 bases). V lost 1 base and J 1 base, leaving 16 bases between the germline ends. Germline V CDR1 and CDR2: SNHLY, FYNNEI. This CDR3 is 17 amino acids long. CDR3 DNA sequence: TGTGCCAGCAGTGAAGGGAGGCCAGGGACTTGGAACACTGAAGCTTTCTTT. Translation gives CASSEGRPGTWNTEAFF.

This chain uses TRBV30 with TRBJ2-7; D ambiguous. The V gene lost 5 bases and the J gene lost 3 bases, with 11 bases spanning the gap. This CDR3 comprises 12 residues. The germline gives CDR1 GTSNPN, CDR2 SVGIG (reference sequence). The CDR3 is CAWGRGFYEQYF. The CDR3 bases are TGTGCCTGGGGGCGCGGTTTCTACGAGCAGTACTTC.

The chain employs TRBV6-5 and TRBJ1-6, with a tentative D call TRBD1 (5 bases). Germline assignment: CDR1 MNHEY and CDR2 SVGAGI. V lost 2 bases and J 7 bases, leaving 6 bases between the germline ends. The CDR3 has 13 amino acids. CDR3: CASSYPGNSPLHF. The CDR3 DNA follows: TGTGCCAGCAGTTACCCAGGGAATTCACCCCTCCACTTT.